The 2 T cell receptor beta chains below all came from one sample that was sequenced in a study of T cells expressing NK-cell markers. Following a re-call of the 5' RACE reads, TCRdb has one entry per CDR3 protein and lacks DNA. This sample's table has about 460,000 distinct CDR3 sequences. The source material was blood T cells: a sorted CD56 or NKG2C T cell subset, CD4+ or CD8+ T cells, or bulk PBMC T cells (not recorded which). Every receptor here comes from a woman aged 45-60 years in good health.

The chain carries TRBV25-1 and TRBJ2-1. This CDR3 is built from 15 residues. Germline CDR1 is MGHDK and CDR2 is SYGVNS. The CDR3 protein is CASSEWSKVYNEQFF.

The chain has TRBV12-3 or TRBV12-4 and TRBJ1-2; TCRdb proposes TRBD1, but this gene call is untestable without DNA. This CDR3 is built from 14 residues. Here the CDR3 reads CASRRDSLVYGYTF.